This section outlines one T cell receptor beta chain sequence together with its context. Its antigen is not identified. This sample was taken from a study of T cells in localized non-small cell lung cancer. Whole-study findings and limits: The highest T cell clonality was in uninvolved adjacent lung, above tumor. Heterogeneity remains possible because sequencing was limited to only one tumor region. The study detected a median about 60 of the top 100 tumor clones in adjacent lung. Among blood samples, higher T cell density accompanied longer overall survival.

V was clipped by 1 base and J by 3 bases; unmatched bases: 12. The CDR3 runs 18 residues. Per the germline V gene, CDR1 is SEHNR and CDR2 is FQNEAQ (reference sequence). Produced via immunoSEQ multiplex PCR; TCRdb's table is partial and in-frame only. The table shows about 6,300 clones, with over 80% occurring only once. The chain recombines TRBV7-9 with TRBJ2-3, with 8 bases matching TRBD2. The sequence came from a male donor aged 60 or older with stage I lung adenocarcinoma. The sequencing here drew on peripheral blood, taken before any cancer treatment. DNA of the CDR3: TGTGCCAGCAGCTTAGGTTATACGAGCGGGAGCGCTACAGATACGCAGTATTTT. This gives the protein CASSLGYTSGSATDTQYF.